This T cell receptor (beta chain) was documented in a study of T cells in localized non-small cell lung cancer. Study-wide results and caveats: Sequencing was restricted to one tumor region; therefore, heterogeneity remains possible. Uninvolved adjacent lung had more T cell clonality than any other tissue, topping tumor.

Method: immunoSEQ multiplex PCR; TCRdb's copy keeps in-frame clones and lacks some. In the table there are more than 30,000 clones, approximately 85% of which are singletons. This CDR3 has 19 amino acids. The V gene end was trimmed by 3 bases and the J gene end by 5 bases; junction bases not matched to a gene: 14. Per the germline V gene, CDR1 is GTSNPN and CDR2 is SVGIG (reference sequence). Note on this clone: Its antigen is still unknown.

Sequences were derived from peripheral blood mononuclear cells, sampled before any cancer treatment. J is TRBJ2-2 and V is TRBV30; 14 bases fit TRBD2. The sequence was collected from a woman aged 40-69 years with stage III lung adenocarcinoma. The CDR3 DNA sequence: TGTGCCTGGAGCCCTTACGCCGGGACTAGCGGGGGCAGGACCGGGGAGCTGTTTTTT. It specifies CAWSPYAGTSGGRTGELFF.